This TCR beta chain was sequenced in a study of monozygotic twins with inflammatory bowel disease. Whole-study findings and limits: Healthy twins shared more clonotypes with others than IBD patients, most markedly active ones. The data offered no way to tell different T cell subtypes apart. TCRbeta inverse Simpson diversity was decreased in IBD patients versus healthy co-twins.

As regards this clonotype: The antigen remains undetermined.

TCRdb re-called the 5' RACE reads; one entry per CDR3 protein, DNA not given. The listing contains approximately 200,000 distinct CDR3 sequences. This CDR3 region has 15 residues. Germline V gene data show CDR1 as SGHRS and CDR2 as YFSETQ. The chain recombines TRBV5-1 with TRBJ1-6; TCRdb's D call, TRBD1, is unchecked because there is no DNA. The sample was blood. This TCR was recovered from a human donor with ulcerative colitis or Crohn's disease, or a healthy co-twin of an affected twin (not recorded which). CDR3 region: CASSLGGGGASPLHF. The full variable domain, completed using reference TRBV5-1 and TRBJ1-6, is KAGVTQTPRYLIKTRGQQVTLSCSPISGHRSVSWYQQTPGQGLQFLFEYFSETQRNKGNFPGRFSGRQFSNSRSEMNVSTLELGDSALYLCASSLGGGGASPLHFGNGTRLTVT.